These 32 T cell receptor beta chains originate from one sample sequenced in a study of T cell responses to AZD1222 COVID-19 vaccine. Here immunoSEQ multiplex PCR was the method, and the copy in TCRdb shows in-frame clones only, minus some. The table records 150,000 or so clones, about 90% of them present only once. The input for sequencing was peripheral blood, taken 28 days after the second AZD1222 dose. All receptors derive from an adult who received the AZD1222 COVID-19 vaccine.

V gene TRBV7-9 combines with J gene TRBJ1-3; 9 positions match TRBD1. V lost 5 bases to trimming and J lost 4 bases; unmatched junction nucleotides: 6. From germline, CDR1 is SEHNR and CDR2 FQNEAQ (reference sequence). CDR3 size: 15 residues. CDR3 residues: CASSPTGGRGNTIYF. The CDR3 nucleotides are TGTGCCAGCAGCCCCACAGGGGGCCGAGGAAACACCATATATTTT.

The chain joins TRBV3-1 (or the pseudogene TRBV3-2) to TRBJ1-2; D is ambiguous. CDR1 is LGHDT and CDR2 is YNNKEL in the germline V gene (reference sequence). V was shortened by 1 base and J by 7 bases, with 7 bases between the two germline ends. The CDR3 totals 12 residues. CDR3 nucleotides: TGTGCCAGCAGCCAAGCGACCGGTGGCTACACCTTC. Its protein product is CASSQATGGYTF.

This clone was detected only once. The rearrangement uses TRBV5-1 and TRBJ2-1; D is perhaps TRBD2 (6 bases). CDR3 size: 14 residues. V was trimmed by 3 bases and J by 0 bases, leaving 7 bases between them. Germline V gene lookup returns CDR1 SGHRS and CDR2 YFSETQ. This CDR3 reads CASSSEGSYNEQFF. As DNA, the CDR3 is TGCGCCAGCAGCTCGGAGGGCTCCTACAATGAGCAGTTCTTC.

The chain couples TRBV27 to TRBJ2-1; 9 nucleotides line up with TRBD1. V shed 4 bases, J shed 7 bases, and the junction held 11 bases outside the gene matches. CDR3 length equals 16 residues. Germline CDR1 MNHEY, CDR2 SMNVEV (reference sequence). The CDR3 nucleotides read TGTGCCAGCAGTTCACCACGGAACAGGGGGCCGAATGAGCAGTTCTTC. It encodes CASSSPRNRGPNEQFF.

The rearrangement joins TRBV30 to TRBJ2-7, with D perhaps TRBD1 (6 bases). V was clipped by 8 bases and J by 2 bases, with 16 bases between them. The germline gives CDR1 GTSNPN, CDR2 SVGIG (reference sequence). The CDR3 contains 13 residues. The CDR3 region has the DNA TGTGCCGGCTTCCGGGACACTACCTACGAGCAGTACTTC. Its translation: CAGFRDTTYEQYF.

The sample holds one count of this clone. The gene calls are TRBV28 and TRBJ1-5; D is unclear. The CDR3 has 13 amino acids. V was clipped by 3 bases and J by 4 bases, with 7 bases between them. Germline-derived CDR1 and CDR2 are MDHEN and SYDVKM. The CDR3 sequence: CASSLARNQPQHF. The CDR3 DNA follows: TGTGCCAGCAGTTTGGCCAGAAATCAGCCCCAGCATTTT.

The rearrangement uses TRBV27 and TRBJ2-7; D not resolved. Trimming removed 1 base from V and 0 bases from J, with 7 bases in between. The V gene's germline CDR1 is MNHEY and CDR2 SMNVEV (reference sequence). This CDR3 comprises 14 residues. CDR3: CASSLFQHSYEQYF. The DNA for the CDR3 is TGTGCCAGCAGTTTATTCCAGCACTCCTACGAGCAGTACTTC.

This clone was seen a single time. This chain joins TRBV28 and TRBJ2-7; D call uncertain. Germline V gene lookup returns CDR1 MDHEN and CDR2 SYDVKM. The CDR3 runs 11 residues. Trimming took off 6 bases at V and 4 bases at J, with 7 bases between the two ends. The CDR3 region has the DNA TGTGCCAGCAGATCGGGTTACGAGCAGTACTTC. Protein: CASRSGYEQYF.

Points on this clone: Other DNA sequences in this sample translate to the same CDR3. The rearrangement joins TRBV5-1 to TRBJ2-3; a possible D gene is TRBD1 (5 bases). Germline V lookup: CDR1 SGHRS, CDR2 YFSETQ. V lost 0 bases, J lost 3 bases, and 8 bases lay in between. The CDR3 is 14 amino acids. In DNA form, the CDR3 reads TGCGCCAGCAGCTTGGGCGACAGAACAGATACGCAGTATTTT. It yields the protein CASSLGDRTDTQYF.

V gene TRBV28 combines with J gene TRBJ1-5, with unresolved D. The CDR3 is 13 residues long. Per germline, CDR1 MDHEN and CDR2 SYDVKM. V was clipped by 2 bases and J by 7 bases, with 9 bases between them. CDR3 protein: CASSLRVGQPQHF. DNA of the CDR3: TGTGCCAGCAGTTTAAGGGTCGGGCAGCCCCAGCATTTT.

This chain joins TRBV28 and TRBJ2-7; D is uncertain. The V end lost 8 bases, the J end lost 2 bases, and 10 bases lay between the germline ends. CDR1 and CDR2 (germline): MDHEN, SYDVKM. CDR3 length: 12 amino acids. For the CDR3, the DNA is TGTGCCAGCTCCACCAGTCCCTACGAGCAGTACTTC. Translation gives CASSTSPYEQYF. Supplemented by reference TRBV28 and TRBJ2-7, the full variable domain reads DVKVTQSSRYLVKRTGEKVFLECVQDMDHENMFWYRQDPGLGLRLIYFSYDVKMKEKGDIPEGYSVSREKKERFSLILESASTNQTSMYLCASSTSPYEQYFGPGTRLTVT.

This clone was seen once. The V and J genes are TRBV19 and TRBJ2-2; 11 bases map to TRBD2. J gave up 6 bases and V 3 bases, and 3 bases lay outside the gene matches. The CDR3 has 15 residues. Germline CDR1 LNHDA, CDR2 SQIVND (reference sequence). Here the CDR3 reads CASSIGTSGPGELFF. DNA for the CDR3: TGTGCCAGTAGTATTGGGACTAGCGGCCCCGGGGAGCTGTTTTTT.

This sequence joins TRBV3-1 (or the pseudogene TRBV3-2) and TRBJ1-2, with a tentative D call TRBD1 (6 bases). CDR3 length equals 16 residues. The germline CDR1 and CDR2 sequences are LGHDT and YNNKEL (reference sequence). The V end lost 4 bases, the J end lost 2 bases, and 17 bases lay between the germline ends. The CDR3, as DNA: TGTGCCAGCAGCCTGGCAGGGGACCCGGCCAACTATGGCTACACCTTC. Its protein product is CASSLAGDPANYGYTF.

The V and J genes are TRBV28 and TRBJ2-7; no clear D. CDR3 size: 13 residues. Germline V lookup: CDR1 MDHEN, CDR2 SYDVKM. V lost 3 bases, J lost 1 base, and 7 bases lay in between. The CDR3 bases are TGTGCCAGCAGTTTTACCGTTTCCTACGAGCAGTACTTC. Encoded protein: CASSFTVSYEQYF.

The CDR3 loop is CASSAREDYGYTF. The CDR3 DNA reads as TGTGCCAGCAGCGCCAGGGAGGACTATGGCTACACCTTC. The gene calls are TRBV6-5 and TRBJ1-2; D might be TRBD1 (5 bases). This CDR3 contains 13 residues. Per germline, CDR1 MNHEY and CDR2 SVGAGI. Trimming took 6 bases from V and 3 from J, leaving 11 bases between them.

This rearrangement joins TRBV19 to TRBJ1-6; D may be TRBD1 (6 bases). V was pared by 5 bases and J by 6 bases, with 17 bases between. The CDR3 is made up of 16 amino acids. Germline loops: CDR1 LNHDA, CDR2 SQIVND (reference sequence). The CDR3 is CASSPTYREANSPLHF. In nucleotides, the CDR3 is TGTGCCAGTAGTCCAACCTACAGGGAGGCTAATTCACCCCTCCACTTT. Variable domain in full (rest from reference TRBV19 and TRBJ1-6): DGGITQSPKYLFRKEGQNVTLSCEQNLNHDAMYWYRQDPGQGLRLIYYSQIVNDFQKGDIAEGYSVSREKKESFPLTVTSAQKNPTAFYLCASSPTYREANSPLHFGNGTRLTVT.

The J gene is TRBJ2-1, the V gene TRBV5-4; possible D gene TRBD2, 5 bases. The CDR3 consists of 15 residues. V dropped 6 bases and J dropped 7 bases, with 20 bases sitting between them. Germline values: CDR1 SGHNT, CDR2 YYREEE (reference sequence). This chain's CDR3 is CASTNHSLRGNEQFF. Here the CDR3 DNA reads TGTGCCAGCACCAACCATAGCTTACGGGGTAATGAGCAGTTCTTC.

V usage is TRBV5-4 and J usage is TRBJ2-7; 14 bases are a match to TRBD2. The length of the CDR3 is 15 residues. With 3 bases clipped from V and 3 bases from J, the junction kept 2 bases outside the gene matches. Germline-derived CDR1 and CDR2 are SGHNT and YYREEE (reference sequence). CDR3 coding DNA: TGTGCCAGCAGCTCCGGGACTAGCGGGAGCTACGAGCAGTACTTC. Protein: CASSSGTSGSYEQYF.

This clone came up once. This same CDR3 is encoded by further DNA sequences in the sample. This chain joins TRBV30 and TRBJ2-3, with D perhaps TRBD2 (6 bases). Germline CDR1 reads GTSNPN; CDR2 reads SVGIG (reference sequence). CDR3 size: 13 residues. The germline V and J ends were trimmed by 6 bases and 1 base, with 11 bases remaining between them. The CDR3 bases are TGTGCCTGTAGAGGGACTGGCACAGATACGCAGTATTTT. Encoded protein: CACRGTGTDTQYF.

The rearrangement links TRBV11-3 to TRBJ1-3; D possibly corresponds to TRBD1 (5 bases). Trimming removed 6 bases at V and 1 base at J, with 7 bases between. Germline V CDR1 and CDR2: SGHNT, YENEEA. The CDR3 covers 13 residues. This CDR3 reads CASSSGSGNTIYF. The DNA for the CDR3 is TGTGCCAGCAGTTCAGGGTCTGGAAACACCATATATTTT.

This rearrangement joins TRBV12-3 or TRBV12-4 to TRBJ1-1; D gene unclear. Trimming removed 7 bases from V and 6 bases from J, with 15 bases in between. The CDR3 runs to 13 residues. The CDR3 loop is CASTQTNIPEAFF. CDR3 nucleotide sequence: TGTGCCAGCACCCAGACTAATATCCCTGAAGCTTTCTTT.

The genes are TRBV24-1 and TRBJ1-2; D is unclear. The length of the CDR3 is 14 residues. With 3 bases removed from V and 1 base from J, the gap between germline ends came to 8 bases. CDR1 is KGHDR and CDR2 is SFDVKD in the germline V gene. The CDR3 reads CATSDPGLNYGYTF. Written as DNA, the CDR3 is TGTGCCACCAGTGATCCCGGTCTTAACTATGGCTACACCTTC.

The chain recombines TRBV5-1 with TRBJ2-1; TRBD2 might be the D (6 bases). This CDR3 region has 14 residues. V lost 0 bases and J 7 bases, leaving 11 bases between the germline ends. Germline assignment: CDR1 SGHRS and CDR2 YFSETQ. The CDR3 loop is CASSLGGGENEQFF. In nucleotides, the CDR3 is TGCGCCAGCAGCTTGGGTGGCGGGGAGAATGAGCAGTTCTTC.

This chain connects TRBV4-2 to TRBJ2-7, with D perhaps TRBD2 (6 bases). The CDR3 sequence is 17 residues long. Germline V gene lookup returns CDR1 LGHNA and CDR2 YNFKEQ. V was trimmed by 3 bases and J by 1 base, leaving 19 bases between them. The CDR3 bases are TGTGCCAGCAGCCAGCGGACTACTTCGCGGAAGTCCTACGAGCAGTACTTC. It is translated as CASSQRTTSRKSYEQYF.

The rearrangement joins TRBV28 to TRBJ2-1, with D maybe TRBD1 (5 bases). This CDR3 is built from 19 residues. V dropped 1 base and J dropped 1 base, with 20 bases sitting between them. Germline assignment: CDR1 MDHEN and CDR2 SYDVKM. DNA for the CDR3: TGTGCCAGCAGTTTATACTCTTTGGTTGGGGCCGGGTCCTACAATGAGCAGTTCTTC. It translates to CASSLYSLVGAGSYNEQFF.

The chain joins TRBV6-5 to TRBJ2-1, with D possibly being TRBD1 (6 bases). In germline, CDR1 is MNHEY, CDR2 SVGAGI. The V end lost 7 bases, the J end lost 2 bases, and 15 bases lay between the germline ends. The CDR3 totals 15 residues. CDR3 in DNA: TGTGCCAGCATTTCCACAGGGAAAACCTACAATGAGCAGTTCTTC. Amino acid sequence: CASISTGKTYNEQFF.

The chain links TRBV5-1 to TRBJ1-1; possible D gene TRBD1, 5 bases. The length of the CDR3 is 15 residues. The germline CDR1 and CDR2 sequences are SGHRS and YFSETQ. V gave up 0 bases and J gave up 5 bases, with 14 bases separating them. The CDR3 DNA reads as TGCGCCAGCAGCTTGGAGTCCCAGGGAGAGACTGAAGCTTTCTTT. Protein sequence: CASSLESQGETEAFF.

CDR3 in amino acids: CASSKTSGRGETQYF. The DNA of the CDR3 is TGTGCCAGCAGTAAGACTAGCGGGAGGGGAGAGACCCAGTACTTC. The chain joins TRBV2 to TRBJ2-5; 14 nucleotides agree with TRBD2. Germline V gene data show CDR1 as SNHLY and CDR2 as FYNNEI. CDR3 length equals 15 residues. With 5 bases clipped from V and 4 bases from J, the junction kept 3 bases outside the gene matches.

This clone was found once. V usage is TRBV6-5 and J usage is TRBJ2-3; TRBD1 is a possible D gene (6 bases). The CDR3 is made up of 15 amino acids. The germline V and J ends were trimmed by 5 bases and 2 bases, with 14 bases remaining between them. Germline values: CDR1 MNHEY, CDR2 SVGAGI. This CDR3 is CASSNQGTFTDTQYF. As DNA, the CDR3 is TGTGCCAGCAGTAATCAGGGGACGTTCACAGATACGCAGTATTTT.

The V gene is TRBV30, the J gene TRBJ2-7, with 13 bases that match TRBD2. J lost 5 bases, V lost 3 bases, and 1 base had no gene match. CDR3 length equals 13 residues. CDR1 and CDR2 (germline): GTSNPN, SVGIG (reference sequence). CDR3 sequence: CAWRGTSGNEQYF. CDR3 DNA sequence: TGTGCCTGGAGAGGGACTAGCGGGAACGAGCAGTACTTC.

The genes are TRBV2 and TRBJ1-5; the D gene is possibly TRBD1 (6 bases). CDR1 and CDR2 from the germline V gene are SNHLY and FYNNEI. Trimming removed 6 bases from V and 5 bases from J, with 17 bases in between. The CDR3 totals 15 residues. The DNA for the CDR3 is TGTGCCAGCAGCCTCCCGGTACAGGGAGATCAGCCCCAGCATTTT. It yields the protein CASSLPVQGDQPQHF.

The V and J genes are TRBV3-1 (or the pseudogene TRBV3-2) and TRBJ1-3, with 9 bases that match TRBD1. The CDR3 is 16 amino acids. Germline V gives CDR1 LGHDT, CDR2 YNNKEL (reference sequence). The V and J ends lost 1 base and 4 bases, in that order; junction bases with no gene match: 5. CDR3 DNA sequence: TGTGCCAGCAGCCAAGCGGACAGGGGAAGAGGAAACACCATATATTTT. This codes for CASSQADRGRGNTIYF.